The rows below give T cell receptor beta chains drawn from one sample of a study of technical replicates of blood from a few donors. Libraries were prepared by immunoSEQ multiplex PCR; TCRdb keeps only in-frame clonotypes and omits some of them. The profile shows approximately 75,000 clones, nearly 98% of them singletons. The sample taken for sequencing was T cells isolated from PBMCs. The receptors were sampled from a human donor in good health. The CDR3 runs from the conserved cysteine through the conserved F or W. Each record gives: J gene, V gene, clone size, D gene, CDR3 DNA, CDR3 protein. A D gene is named only where the DNA matches it firmly. Expanded clones are given a class, and other clones once, few, many or no size at all.

J: TRBJ1-2
V: TRBV25-1
size: .
D: .
DNA: TGTGCCAGCAGTGCAGCCGGGACTTCTGGCTACACCTTC
CDR3: CASSAAGTSGYTF

J: TRBJ1-1
V: TRBV9
size: once
D: TRBD1
DNA: TGTGCCAGCAGCAGACAGGGGGGCTACACTGAAGCTTTCTTT
CDR3: CASSRQGGYTEAFF

J: TRBJ2-7
V: TRBV27
size: .
D: .
DNA: TGTGCCAGCAGTTCCTACAGGAGAACCTACGAGCAGTACTTC
CDR3: CASSSYRRTYEQYF

J: TRBJ1-3
V: TRBV6-1
size: .
D: .
DNA: TGTGCCAGCAGTGAAGGAGGGGGTTACACCATATATTTT
CDR3: CASSEGGGYTIYF

J: TRBJ2-3
V: TRBV7-2
size: .
D: .
DNA: TGTGCCAGCAGCTTAGTTGGCGCGGGGCCCACAGATACGCAGTATTTT
CDR3: CASSLVGAGPTDTQYF

J: TRBJ2-1
V: TRBV7-3
size: .
D: TRBD2
DNA: TGTGCCAGCAGCTTAGTTGCGGGAGGGCCGGTAAATGAGCAGTTCTTC
CDR3: CASSLVAGGPVNEQFF

J: TRBJ2-1
V: TRBV9
size: .
D: .
DNA: TGTGCCAGCAGTCCTAAGGGAGTTTCCTACAATGAGCAGTTCTTC
CDR3: CASSPKGVSYNEQFF

J: TRBJ1-5
V: TRBV19
size: .
D: TRBD1
DNA: TGTGCCAGTAGCCTAGGGACAGCAAATCAGCCCCAGCATTTT
CDR3: CASSLGTANQPQHF

J: TRBJ1-2
V: TRBV29-1
size: .
D: .
DNA: TGCAGCGTTGAATGCCTAGATCTTCTCAAGGATGGCTACACCTTC
CDR3: CSVECLDLLKDGYTF

J: TRBJ1-4
V: TRBV23-1
size: .
D: TRBD1
DNA: TGCGCCAGGAAGACAGGGGTTGAAAAACTGTTTTTT
CDR3: CARKTGVEKLFF

J: TRBJ1-4
V: TRBV6-1
size: .
D: .
DNA: TGTGCCAGCAGTGACAGGGCCGGTGGTGATGAAAAACTGTTTTTT
CDR3: CASSDRAGGDEKLFF

J: TRBJ2-7
V: TRBV29-1
size: .
D: TRBD2
DNA: TGCAGCGTCCCGGGACTAGCGGGCCCCGAGCAGTACTTC
CDR3: CSVPGLAGPEQYF

J: TRBJ1-2
V: TRBV28
size: once
D: .
DNA: TGTGCCAGCAGTTTAACAGCAGGGCTGTATGGCTACACCTTC
CDR3: CASSLTAGLYGYTF

J: TRBJ2-5
V: TRBV28
size: .
D: TRBD1
DNA: TGTGCCAGCAGTTCCCGAGGGACAGGGGAAGAGACCCAGTACTTC
CDR3: CASSSRGTGEETQYF

J: TRBJ2-5
V: TRBV12-5
size: .
D: .
DNA: TGTGCTAGTGCCATGGAGGTGATTCAAGAGACCCAGTACTTC
CDR3: CASAMEVIQETQYF

J: TRBJ2-2
V: TRBV10-3
size: once
D: .
DNA: TGTGCCATCCAGGGTTTGGGTCCCGGGGAGCTGTTTTTT
CDR3: CAIQGLGPGELFF

J: TRBJ1-1
V: TRBV5-6
size: .
D: .
DNA: TGTGCCAGCAGCTTGGATCAGGCCCTTCAAAAGTTT
CDR3: CASSLDQALQKF

J: TRBJ1-1
V: TRBV19
size: once
D: .
DNA: TGTGCGTCGAGACAGCTCTCCATGAACACTGAAGCTTTCTTT
CDR3: CASRQLSMNTEAFF

J: TRBJ2-2
V: TRBV1
size: .
D: .
DNA: TGCACCAGCAGCCATAATTGGGCGGCTAGCGGGAGGCGGAACACCGGGGAGCTGTTTTTT
CDR3: CTSSHNWAASGRRNTGELFF

J: TRBJ1-5
V: TRBV21-1
size: .
D: .
DNA: TGTGCCAGCAGCAAAGTTACCGGGGACAGGGGCAGTTATAGCAATCAGCCCCAGCATTTT
CDR3: CASSKVTGDRGSYSNQPQHF

J: TRBJ2-5
V: TRBV6-5
size: .
D: .
DNA: TGTGCCAGCAGCCCCGGAAGGGAGGCCCAGTACTTC
CDR3: CASSPGREAQYF

J: TRBJ2-1
V: TRBV5-4
size: .
D: .
DNA: TGTGCCAGCAGCTTGGTTCGGGGTTCGGACAATGAGCAGTTCTTC
CDR3: CASSLVRGSDNEQFF

J: TRBJ1-5
V: TRBV7-9
size: .
D: TRBD1
DNA: TGTGCCAGCAGCTTAGCGGACAGGCAGCCCCAGCATTTT
CDR3: CASSLADRQPQHF

J: TRBJ2-7
V: TRBV5-1
size: .
D: TRBD2
DNA: TGCGCCAGTCATCAGGAGATAACCGGGACTAGCGGTCCGCGGGAGCAGTACTTC
CDR3: CASHQEITGTSGPREQYF

J: TRBJ2-7
V: TRBV14
size: .
D: TRBD2
DNA: TGTGCCAGCAGCTTTGTAGCGGGAATTCCCTACGAGCAGTACTTC
CDR3: CASSFVAGIPYEQYF

J: TRBJ1-1
V: TRBV27
size: .
D: .
DNA: TGTGCCAGCAGTTTCCTAGGGGACACTGAAGCTTTCTTT
CDR3: CASSFLGDTEAFF

J: TRBJ2-7
V: TRBV6-5
size: .
D: TRBD2
DNA: TGTGCCAGCAGACTAAGCGGGAGGGTAACGAACGAGCAGTACTTC
CDR3: CASRLSGRVTNEQYF

J: TRBJ1-1
V: TRBV5-4
size: .
D: .
DNA: TGTGCCAGCAGCTCACGCGACTCGAACACTGAAGCTTTCTTT
CDR3: CASSSRDSNTEAFF

J: TRBJ2-3
V: TRBV6-5
size: .
D: .
DNA: TGTGCCACTAGGGGCATTCGGAGCACAGATACGCAGTATTTT
CDR3: CATRGIRSTDTQYF

J: TRBJ2-3
V: TRBV4-1
size: .
D: TRBD2
DNA: TGCGCCAGCAGCCTAGAAACTAGCGGCAACACAGATACGCAGTATTTT
CDR3: CASSLETSGNTDTQYF

J: TRBJ2-5
V: TRBV5-1
size: .
D: TRBD2
DNA: TGCGCCAGCAGCTTGGACCCCCTTCTAGCGGGAACTCAAGAGACCCAGTACTTC
CDR3: CASSLDPLLAGTQETQYF

J: TRBJ1-5
V: TRBV19
size: .
D: TRBD1
DNA: TGTGCCAGTAGCTGGACAGGGGACAATCAGCCCCAGCATTTT
CDR3: CASSWTGDNQPQHF

J: TRBJ2-7
V: TRBV29-1
size: .
D: TRBD1
DNA: TGCAGCGTTTTAACAGGGGTCGAGCAGTACTTC
CDR3: CSVLTGVEQYF

J: TRBJ2-7
V: TRBV29-1
size: .
D: TRBD1
DNA: TGCAGCGTTGGGGACAGTGCAGCCTACGAGCAGTACTTC
CDR3: CSVGDSAAYEQYF

J: TRBJ2-1
V: TRBV9
size: .
D: TRBD2
DNA: TGTGCCAGCAGCGCCGGGACTACCGGTAATGAGCAGTTCTTC
CDR3: CASSAGTTGNEQFF

J: TRBJ2-6
V: TRBV5-4
size: .
D: .
DNA: TGTGCCAGCAGCTCCTACAGCTCTGGGGCCAACGTCCTGACTTTC
CDR3: CASSSYSSGANVLTF

J: TRBJ2-6
V: TRBV7-3
size: .
D: .
DNA: TGTGCCAGCAGCTTAAGTCCGGGGGAAGGGGAGGGGGCCAACGTCCTGACTTTC
CDR3: CASSLSPGEGEGANVLTF

J: TRBJ1-3
V: TRBV30
size: .
D: .
DNA: TGTGCCTGGAGTGTGGCCCCAATCGCTGGAAACACCATATATTTT
CDR3: CAWSVAPIAGNTIYF

J: TRBJ2-2
V: TRBV28
size: once
D: .
DNA: TGTGCCACCGAACCGACAGGTACAAACACCGGGGAGCTGTTTTTT
CDR3: CATEPTGTNTGELFF

J: TRBJ2-2
V: TRBV28
size: once
D: .
DNA: TGTGCCAGCAGTTACAGCTACACCGGGGAGCTGTTTTTT
CDR3: CASSYSYTGELFF

J: TRBJ1-1
V: TRBV15
size: .
D: TRBD1
DNA: TGTGCCACCAGCAGTCGGGACAGGGAATTGTGGACTGAAGCTTTCTTT
CDR3: CATSSRDRELWTEAFF